This section outlines one T cell receptor (beta chain) sequence together with its context. Method: immunoSEQ multiplex PCR; TCRdb's copy keeps in-frame clones and lacks some. This table holds about 160,000 clones, roughly 82% found once. The data derive from a study of blood T cell repertoires in COVID-19. The CDR3 runs to 13 residues. The V gene's germline CDR1 is SGDLS and CDR2 YYNGEE. The germline V and J ends were trimmed by 0 bases and 7 bases, with 5 bases remaining between them. The chain carries TRBV9 and TRBJ1-6; D may be TRBD1 (5 bases). The sample comprised peripheral blood. The clonotype originates from a woman in her 40s with COVID-19, enrolled during active disease. The DNA for the CDR3 is TGTGCCAGCAGCGTAGCAGGGAATTCACCCCTCCACTTT. It specifies CASSVAGNSPLHF.